The 30 T cell receptor beta chains in this list originate from one sample, sequenced in a study of blood T cell repertoires in COVID-19. TCRdb's copy holds only in-frame clones and misses some; the assay was immunoSEQ multiplex PCR. Here the sample spans roughly 190,000 clones, about 85% being singletons. The specimen was peripheral blood. The source of these receptors is a man aged 60 to 75 with active or convalescent COVID-19.

The chain's CDR3 is CASSFPLAGSLEETQYF. CDR3 DNA: TGTGCCAGCAGCTTCCCACTAGCGGGGTCCCTAGAGGAGACCCAGTACTTC. This rearrangement joins TRBV5-4 to TRBJ2-5; TRBD2 aligns across 10 bases. Germline assignment: CDR1 SGHNT and CDR2 YYREEE (reference sequence). The CDR3 is 17 residues long. The J segment lost 5 bases and the V segment lost 2 bases, leaving 12 bases of the junction unmatched.

This chain links TRBV7-9 with TRBJ1-1; 9 nucleotides match TRBD1. Unmatched junction bases numbered 2, after V lost 5 bases and J lost 4 bases. The CDR3 has 13 residues. From germline, CDR1 is SEHNR and CDR2 FQNEAQ (reference sequence). The CDR3 here is CASSGQGITEAFF. The CDR3 coding sequence is TGTGCCAGCAGCGGACAGGGGATCACTGAAGCTTTCTTT.

The chain recombines TRBV19 with TRBJ1-5, with TRBD1 matching 9 bases. The junction had 8 bases not matched to a gene; V was cut back by 8 bases and J by 6 bases. Germline loops: CDR1 LNHDA, CDR2 SQIVND (reference sequence). The CDR3 consists of 14 residues. This CDR3 is CASQDRGSGQPQHF. The DNA for the CDR3 is TGTGCCAGTCAGGACAGGGGTTCGGGTCAGCCCCAGCATTTT.

This chain joins TRBV10-3 and TRBJ2-5; 10 bases are shared with TRBD1. Trimming removed 5 bases from V and 4 bases from J; junction bases left unmatched: 4. This CDR3 has 14 residues. Per the germline V gene, CDR1 is ENHRY and CDR2 is SYGVKD. The CDR3 loop reads CAISRQGAGETQYF. The DNA for the CDR3 is TGTGCCATCAGTAGACAGGGGGCTGGAGAGACCCAGTACTTC.

The chain carries TRBV5-1 and TRBJ1-2; D is unresolved. This CDR3 comprises 14 residues. Germline V CDR1 and CDR2: SGHRS, YFSETQ. The V end was cut by 4 bases, the J end by 8 bases, with 18 bases between. CDR3 loop: CASSEGPGSGGYTF. The CDR3 coding sequence is TGCGCCAGCAGCGAAGGCCCCGGCTCGGGAGGCTACACCTTC.

This chain joins TRBV5-1 and TRBJ2-2, with TRBD1 matching over 9 bases. CDR1 is SGHRS and CDR2 is YFSETQ in the germline V gene. The CDR3 has 16 residues. Trimming took 3 bases from V and 0 from J; bases not matched to a gene: 3. Written as DNA, the CDR3 is TGCGCCAGCAGCTCACGGACAGGGGCGAACACCGGGGAGCTGTTTTTT. Encoded protein: CASSSRTGANTGELFF.

This clone occurred once. The chain joins TRBV23-1 to TRBJ2-5, with D possibly TRBD1 on 5 matching bases. TRBV23-1 is reported as an ORF; its role is uncertain. CDR3 length equals 16 residues. V was trimmed by 2 bases and J by 1 base, leaving 14 bases between them. The CDR3 nucleotides read TGCGCCAGCAGTCAACTACCCCGACAGACCCAAGAGACCCAGTACTTC. Its translation is CASSQLPRQTQETQYF.

This clone was found many times. CDR3 in amino acids: CASSFTAGVSPYEQYF. In DNA form, the CDR3 reads TGTGCCAGCAGCTTTACAGCGGGGGTCTCTCCCTACGAGCAGTACTTC. This chain links TRBV7-2 with TRBJ2-7; 8 positions match TRBD2. The CDR3 covers 16 residues. Germline V gene lookup returns CDR1 SGHTA and CDR2 FQGNSA. Trimming took 3 bases from V and 2 from J; bases not matched to a gene: 9.

In this sample, this clone turned up once. This chain links TRBV13 with TRBJ1-1; the D is unclear. V was pared by 3 bases and J by 1 base, with 6 bases between. The CDR3 consists of 13 residues. Germline V gives CDR1 PRHDT, CDR2 FYEKMQ (reference sequence). The CDR3 protein is CASSLGGNTEAFF. The DNA for the CDR3 is TGTGCCAGCAGCTTGGGAGGGAACACTGAAGCTTTCTTT.

This chain links TRBV5-4 with TRBJ2-3; D call uncertain. From germline, CDR1 is SGHNT and CDR2 YYREEE (reference sequence). The ends were cut back, 4 bases at V and 0 bases at J, with 15 bases in the middle. This CDR3 is built from 16 residues. The CDR3 nucleotides read TGTGCCAGCAGCCCACCCGGAGACGAAAGCACAGATACGCAGTATTTT. This codes for CASSPPGDESTDTQYF.

The chain links TRBV3-1 (or the pseudogene TRBV3-2) to TRBJ2-3, with D perhaps matching TRBD1 (6 bases). Per germline, CDR1 LGHDT and CDR2 YNNKEL (reference sequence). Trimming shortened V by 5 bases and J by 3 bases, and 15 bases separated the two germline ends. This CDR3 is 15 amino acids long. CDR3 amino acids: CASSYTGMRTDTQYF. The DNA of the CDR3 is TGTGCCAGCAGCTATACAGGGATGCGGACAGATACGCAGTATTTT.

This chain connects TRBV3-1 (or the pseudogene TRBV3-2) to TRBJ2-5; possibly TRBD2 for D (5 bases). V gave up 0 bases and J gave up 0 bases, with 8 bases separating them. Per germline, CDR1 LGHDT and CDR2 YNNKEL (reference sequence). The CDR3 has 15 amino acids. The CDR3 loop reads CASSQDFGDQETQYF. DNA of the CDR3: TGTGCCAGCAGCCAAGATTTCGGGGACCAAGAGACCCAGTACTTC.

This chain links TRBV5-4 with TRBJ2-2; 7 nucleotides line up with TRBD1. Unmatched junction bases numbered 4, after V lost 1 base and J lost 4 bases. Germline V gene lookup returns CDR1 SGHNT and CDR2 YYREEE (reference sequence). This CDR3 comprises 15 residues. This chain's CDR3 is CASSLRQGGTGELFF. The CDR3, as DNA: TGTGCCAGCAGCTTGCGACAGGGTGGCACCGGGGAGCTGTTTTTT. The variable domain in full, with the rest retrieved from reference TRBV5-4 and TRBJ2-2, is ETGVTQSPTHLIKTRGQQVTLRCSSQSGHNTVSWYQQALGQGPQFIFQYYREEENGRGNFPPRFSGLQFPNYSSELNVNALELDDSALYLCASSLRQGGTGELFFGEGSRLTVL.

J is TRBJ1-1 and V is TRBV5-1; no clear D gene. The V end lost 3 bases, the J end lost 0 bases, and 6 bases lay between the germline ends. This CDR3 region has 13 residues. Germline loops: CDR1 SGHRS, CDR2 YFSETQ. Written as DNA, the CDR3 is TGCGCCAGCAGCTCTCAGGTGAACACTGAAGCTTTCTTT. This encodes CASSSQVNTEAFF.

The chain couples TRBV6-5 to TRBJ1-2, with a tentative D call TRBD1 (5 bases). V lost 6 bases and J 4 bases, leaving 9 bases between the germline ends. CDR1 is MNHEY and CDR2 is SVGAGI in the germline V gene. This CDR3 contains 12 residues. CDR3 nucleotide sequence: TGTGCCAGCAGGATAAGGGGCTATGGCTACACCTTC. Amino acid sequence: CASRIRGYGYTF.

The CDR3 nucleotides read TGTGCCAGCAGCATTACAGGGGCCACCCGCACTGAAGCTTTCTTT. Protein sequence: CASSITGATRTEAFF. The J gene is TRBJ1-1, the V gene TRBV7-3; 7 bases match TRBD1. With V trimmed by 5 bases and J by 4 bases, 10 bases remained unmatched. The CDR3 length is 15 residues. Germline values: CDR1 SGHTA, CDR2 FQGTGA.

The V gene is TRBV28, the J gene TRBJ1-1; 7 nucleotides line up with TRBD1. V dropped 1 base and J dropped 1; count of bases not matched to a gene: 3. CDR1 is MDHEN, CDR2 SYDVKM, per germline. The CDR3 length is 15 residues. In DNA, the CDR3 is TGTGCCAGCAGTTTATACAGGGGCGGGAACACTGAAGCTTTCTTT. Translating it yields CASSLYRGGNTEAFF. Together with reference TRBV28 and TRBJ1-1, the CDR3 gives the full variable domain: DVKVTQSSRYLVKRTGEKVFLECVQDMDHENMFWYRQDPGLGLRLIYFSYDVKMKEKGDIPEGYSVSREKKERFSLILESASTNQTSMYLCASSLYRGGNTEAFFGQGTRLTVV.

The chain is built from TRBV5-1 and TRBJ2-5, with D possibly TRBD1 on 6 matching bases. With 5 bases removed from V and 3 bases from J, the gap between germline ends came to 11 bases. The CDR3 spans 13 residues. The germline gives CDR1 SGHRS, CDR2 YFSETQ. The DNA for the CDR3 is TGCGCCAGCAGTTTCCCAGGGGAAGAGACCCAGTACTTC. Translating it yields CASSFPGEETQYF. The variable domain in full, with the rest retrieved from reference TRBV5-1 and TRBJ2-5, is KAGVTQTPRYLIKTRGQQVTLSCSPISGHRSVSWYQQTPGQGLQFLFEYFSETQRNKGNFPGRFSGRQFSNSRSEMNVSTLELGDSALYLCASSFPGEETQYFGPGTRLLVL.

A word on this clone: Other DNA sequences in the same sample also yield this CDR3. The chain carries TRBV4-1 and TRBJ2-1; TRBD2 matches 9 bases. Looked up from germline, CDR1 is MGHRA and CDR2 is YSYEKL. The CDR3 runs 16 residues. V lost 1 base to trimming and J lost 4 bases; unmatched junction nucleotides: 5. CDR3 sequence (DNA): TGCGCCAGCAGCCAAGTGGGTAGCGGGGGATACAATGAGCAGTTCTTC. Its translation is CASSQVGSGGYNEQFF.

The gene calls are TRBV18 and TRBJ2-7; maybe TRBD1 (6 bases). V was shortened by 3 bases and J by 5 bases, with 20 bases between the two germline ends. Germline-derived CDR1 and CDR2 are KGHSH and LQKENI. The CDR3 is 16 residues long. The CDR3 spells CASSPFFGAGENEQYF. As DNA, the CDR3 is TGTGCCAGCTCACCTTTCTTCGGGGCAGGGGAGAACGAGCAGTACTTC.

The chain uses TRBV29-1 and TRBJ2-7; weak D call: TRBD2 (7 bases). The CDR3 has 13 amino acids. The V and J ends lost 6 bases and 1 base respectively, with 13 bases between them. Looked up from germline, CDR1 is SQVTM and CDR2 is ANQGSEA. CDR3 sequence (DNA): TGCAGCGTGAAGAGGGGGGGATCCTACGAGCAGTACTTC. Encoded protein: CSVKRGGSYEQYF.

This rearrangement joins TRBV27 to TRBJ1-2, with D perhaps matching TRBD1 (5 bases). The CDR3 is 14 residues long. Germline V gene data show CDR1 as MNHEY and CDR2 as SMNVEV (reference sequence). The ends were cut back, 0 bases at V and 2 bases at J, with 7 bases in the middle. CDR3 nucleotide sequence: TGTGCCAGCAGTTTATCTGGGGGGAACTATGGCTACACCTTC. Its protein is CASSLSGGNYGYTF.

The V gene is TRBV5-1, the J gene TRBJ2-1, with 8 bases identical to TRBD1. CDR1 and CDR2 from the germline V gene are SGHRS and YFSETQ. The junction had 6 bases not matched to a gene; V was cut back by 3 bases and J by 7 bases. The CDR3 spans 14 residues. CDR3 nucleotide sequence: TGCGCCAGCAGCTCGGGACAGGCGAGGAATGAGCAGTTCTTC. It is translated as CASSSGQARNEQFF.

This clone was recorded once. The CDR3 is CASSPTGSEQPQHF. DNA for the CDR3: TGCGCCAGCAGCCCGACCGGGAGTGAACAGCCCCAGCATTTT. V gene TRBV5-1 combines with J gene TRBJ1-5; D gene unclear. Germline lookup yields CDR1 SGHRS and CDR2 YFSETQ. The length of the CDR3 is 14 residues. Deletions cut 4 bases from V and 7 bases from J, with 15 bases between. Using reference TRBV5-1 and TRBJ1-5 for the parts outside the CDR3, the full variable domain is KAGVTQTPRYLIKTRGQQVTLSCSPISGHRSVSWYQQTPGQGLQFLFEYFSETQRNKGNFPGRFSGRQFSNSRSEMNVSTLELGDSALYLCASSPTGSEQPQHFGDGTRLSIL.

V is TRBV20-1 and J is TRBJ1-1; D is uncertain. Germline loops: CDR1 DFQATT, CDR2 SNEGSKA (reference sequence). The CDR3 sequence is 12 residues long. The V and J ends lost 3 bases and 10 bases respectively, with 15 bases between them. In DNA form, the CDR3 reads TGCAGTGCTAGTCCGCTCACCCTAGGAGCTTTCTTT. It encodes CSASPLTLGAFF.

The gene calls are TRBV5-1 and TRBJ1-6, with D unclear. Germline CDR1 is SGHRS and CDR2 is YFSETQ. CDR3 size: 13 residues. V lost 5 bases to trimming and J lost 8 bases, with 11 bases between them. This CDR3 is CASSLKLDSPLHF. CDR3 in DNA: TGCGCCAGCAGTCTTAAGTTAGATTCACCCCTCCACTTT.

This chain connects TRBV10-3 to TRBJ2-5; 11 positions match TRBD2. The J segment lost 2 bases and the V segment lost 10 bases, leaving 6 bases of the junction unmatched. CDR1 ENHRY and CDR2 SYGVKD come from the germline V gene. The length of the CDR3 is 14 residues. The CDR3 coding sequence is TGTGCCACAACTGGGACTAGCGGACAAGAGACCCAGTACTTC. This codes for CATTGTSGQETQYF.

This chain connects TRBV24-1 to TRBJ2-3, with a possible D match to TRBD2 (6 bases). Germline CDR1 reads KGHDR; CDR2 reads SFDVKD. The CDR3 has 16 amino acids. The V gene lost 7 bases and the J gene lost 7 bases, with 23 bases spanning the gap. The CDR3, as DNA: TGTGCCACCAGCCCAACCACGGGACTGGAAAGTTATACGCAGTATTTT. Amino acid sequence: CATSPTTGLESYTQYF.

This sequence joins TRBV24-1 and TRBJ2-7; TRBD1 matches at 9 bases. Unmatched junction bases numbered 7, after V lost 10 bases and J lost 4 bases. This CDR3 comprises 13 residues. Germline V lookup: CDR1 KGHDR, CDR2 SFDVKD. This CDR3 reads CATAGQGDYEQYF. As DNA, the CDR3 is TGTGCCACAGCGGGACAGGGCGATTACGAGCAGTACTTC.

Notes on this clone: In the same sample, other DNA sequences code for this CDR3. The chain combines TRBV29-1 with TRBJ2-5; the D gene is possibly TRBD1 (7 bases). The V gene's germline CDR1 is SQVTM and CDR2 ANQGSEA. The length of the CDR3 is 12 residues. CDR3 region: CSFGQGGETQYF. For the CDR3, the DNA is TGCAGTTTTGGGCAGGGGGGAGAGACCCAGTACTTC.